Below, 26 T cell receptor beta chains from the same sample are listed, as sequenced in a study of cytomegalovirus exposure and HLA in healthy donors. 60 Vbeta and 13 Jbeta primers were used in PCR. Using immunoSEQ multiplex PCR, the repertoire was profiled, and TCRdb retains in-frame clones only, with some absent. The sample records around 180,000 clones, 79% being singletons. The sequenced sample consisted of PBMCs. These receptor sequences come from a woman in her 40s in good health and CMV-seronegative.

The rearrangement links TRBV28 to TRBJ2-7, with 7 bases that match TRBD1. From germline, CDR1 is MDHEN and CDR2 SYDVKM. The CDR3 sequence is 15 residues long. The junction had 5 bases not matched to a gene; V was cut back by 2 bases and J by 1 base. For the CDR3, the DNA is TGTGCCAGCAGTTTAGGTCAACAGGGGTCCTACGAGCAGTACTTC. This translates into CASSLGQQGSYEQYF.

This clone was counted a few times. J is TRBJ1-5 and V is TRBV4-2; D is uncertain. Germline V gene lookup returns CDR1 LGHNA and CDR2 YNFKEQ. The CDR3 is 17 residues long. The V gene lost 0 bases and the J gene lost 5 bases, with 17 bases spanning the gap. Here the CDR3 DNA reads TGTGCCAGCAGCCAAGACCCCCTCCGAGCAGGTTATCAGCCCCAGCATTTT. Protein: CASSQDPLRAGYQPQHF.

The V call is TRBV29-1, the J call TRBJ1-2; D is possibly TRBD1 (5 bases). Trimming shortened V by 1 base and J by 2 bases, and 11 bases separated the two germline ends. This CDR3 is 14 amino acids long. The germline CDR1 and CDR2 sequences are SQVTM and ANQGSEA. The CDR3 sequence: CSVEGVQGNYGYTF. The CDR3 DNA reads as TGCAGCGTTGAAGGGGTCCAGGGAAACTATGGCTACACCTTC.

The V gene is TRBV11-1, the J gene TRBJ2-7; D call uncertain. The CDR3 spans 15 residues. Looked up from germline, CDR1 is SGHAT and CDR2 is FQDESV (reference sequence). V gave up 0 bases and J gave up 7 bases, with 16 bases separating them. CDR3 DNA: TGTGCCAGCAGCTTAGCCCCTGACATAACCGGAGAGCAGTACTTC. Translating it yields CASSLAPDITGEQYF.

This sequence joins TRBV6-5 and TRBJ2-7, with 8 bases lining up with TRBD2. V shed 0 bases and J 4 bases; nucleotides not matched to a gene: 2. The CDR3 runs to 14 residues. Germline CDR1 is MNHEY and CDR2 is SVGAGI. CDR3 region: CASSYSTGGYEQYF. As DNA, the CDR3 is TGTGCCAGCAGTTACTCGACGGGAGGGTACGAGCAGTACTTC.

This clone turned up a few times. V is TRBV5-6 and J is TRBJ1-2; D not resolved. The CDR3 loop spans 13 amino acids. V lost 4 bases and J 8 bases, leaving 15 bases between the germline ends. Germline CDR1 SGHDT, CDR2 YYEEEE. The CDR3 DNA is TGTGCCAGCAGCCCCAAGTTGGAGTTAGGCTACACCTTC. This translates into CASSPKLELGYTF.

The V and J genes are TRBV4-2 and TRBJ2-1; D is ambiguous. V shed 0 bases and J shed 6 bases, with 9 bases lying between them. Germline V lookup: CDR1 LGHNA, CDR2 YNFKEQ. This CDR3 spans 14 amino acids. CDR3 loop: CASSQDLTPNEQFF. CDR3 DNA sequence: TGTGCCAGCAGCCAAGACCTTACACCCAATGAGCAGTTCTTC.

The rearrangement uses TRBV11-2 and TRBJ2-7; 7 bases are a match to TRBD1. This CDR3 has 14 residues. V shed 5 bases, J shed 4 bases, and the junction held 8 bases outside the gene matches. Per germline, CDR1 SGHAT and CDR2 FQNNGV. CDR3: CASSRTGLGYEQYF. In nucleotides, the CDR3 is TGTGCCAGCAGCCGGACAGGCTTGGGGTACGAGCAGTACTTC.

This clone appeared once. The chain is built from TRBV2 and TRBJ2-5; 8 bases agree with TRBD1. The J segment lost 2 bases and the V segment lost 4 bases, leaving 3 bases of the junction unmatched. This CDR3 contains 14 residues. Germline-derived CDR1 and CDR2 are SNHLY and FYNNEI. The CDR3 nucleotides read TGTGCCAGCAGTGTACAGGGGGATCAAGAGACCCAGTACTTC. Residues: CASSVQGDQETQYF.

Details on this clone: The junction departs from the called germline gene at one end, perhaps through a read error. The chain carries TRBV9 and TRBJ1-6, with TRBD1 matching 7 bases. The germline V gene has CDR1 SGDLS and CDR2 YYNGEE. CDR3 length: 14 amino acids. In nucleotides, the CDR3 is TGTGCCAGCGGCGTAGCCAGGGGGAGTTCACCCCTCCACTTT. This codes for CASGVARGSSPLHF.

The CDR3 spells CASSTPSGGPTYEQYF. The CDR3 DNA reads as TGTGCCAGCAGTACCCCCAGCGGGGGGCCTACCTACGAGCAGTACTTC. This chain joins TRBV28 and TRBJ2-7; 9 bases map to TRBD2. Germline V gene data show CDR1 as MDHEN and CDR2 as SYDVKM. This CDR3 is 16 amino acids long. V lost 5 bases, J lost 2 bases, and 10 bases stayed unmatched.

Only a few counts were recorded for this clone. The chain couples TRBV11-3 to TRBJ2-2; possible D gene TRBD1, 6 bases. In germline, CDR1 is SGHNT, CDR2 YENEEA. This CDR3 comprises 17 residues. V lost 4 bases to trimming and J lost 4 bases, with 19 bases between them. The CDR3 spells CASSYITGTTSTGELFF. CDR3 sequence (DNA): TGTGCCAGCAGCTATATTACAGGGACAACGAGCACCGGGGAGCTGTTTTTT.

The rearrangement uses TRBV21-1 and TRBJ2-7; the table's D call, TRBD2, has no DNA check behind it. TRBV21-1 is flagged as a pseudogene. The length of the CDR3 is 15 residues. CDR3 in amino acids: CASGGLAGGSYEQYF. The CDR3 nucleotides read TGTGCCAGCGGCGGACTAGCGGGAGGATCCTACGAGCAGTACTTC.

This chain links TRBV5-8 with TRBJ2-3, with 13 bases identical to TRBD2. The CDR3 length is 16 residues. With V trimmed by 4 bases and J by 0 bases, 2 bases remained unmatched. The germline gives CDR1 SGHTS, CDR2 YDEGEE. The CDR3 sequence is CASSGLAGVSTDTQYF. In nucleotides, the CDR3 is TGTGCCAGCAGCGGACTAGCGGGGGTCAGCACAGATACGCAGTATTTT.

J is TRBJ1-2 and V is TRBV30; TRBD1 agrees at 8 bases. CDR3 length equals 14 residues. V lost 1 base and J lost 2; bases outside the gene matches: 3. Germline V CDR1 and CDR2: GTSNPN, SVGIG (reference sequence). CDR3 region: CAWSARTGNYGYTF. The CDR3 DNA reads as TGTGCCTGGAGTGCGCGGACAGGGAACTATGGCTACACCTTC. The entire variable domain, with the rest obtained from reference TRBV30 and TRBJ1-2, is as follows: SQTIHQWPATLVQPVGSPLSLECTVEGTSNPNLYWYRQAAGRGLQLLFYSVGIGQISSEVPQNLSASRPQDRQFILSSKKLLLSDSGFYLCAWSARTGNYGYTFGSGTRLTVV.

V gene TRBV6-5 combines with J gene TRBJ1-1; TRBD1 agrees at 9 bases. CDR3 length equals 16 residues. J gave up 4 bases and V 0 bases, and 6 bases lay outside the gene matches. Looked up from germline, CDR1 is MNHEY and CDR2 is SVGAGI. The CDR3 nucleotides read TGTGCCAGCAGTTACTCGGGACAGGGTGGGTTCACTGAAGCTTTCTTT. Its translation: CASSYSGQGGFTEAFF.

This chain uses TRBV15 with TRBJ2-2; a possible D gene is TRBD1 (5 bases). Germline-derived CDR1 and CDR2 are LNHNV and YYDKDF (reference sequence). V was cut by 2 bases and J by 0 bases, with 10 bases left in between. The CDR3 has 16 residues. The CDR3 loop is CATSRSPTANTGELFF. CDR3 nucleotide sequence: TGTGCCACCAGCAGATCTCCGACAGCGAACACCGGGGAGCTGTTTTTT.

The chain joins TRBV18 to TRBJ2-1; D unclear. The germline V gene encodes CDR1 KGHSH and CDR2 LQKENI. V was trimmed by 6 bases and J by 6 bases, leaving 15 bases between them. The CDR3 has 14 residues. For the CDR3, the DNA is TGTGCCAGCTCCGACCTGGAGCTTACCAATGAGCAGTTCTTC. This codes for CASSDLELTNEQFF.

This rearrangement joins TRBV5-6 to TRBJ2-5, with D tentatively TRBD1 (6 bases). The CDR3 loop spans 14 amino acids. In germline, CDR1 is SGHDT, CDR2 YYEEEE. Trimming cost V 5 bases and J 7 bases, with 18 bases left between them. The CDR3 reads CASSSGPTRGTQYF. CDR3 nucleotides: TGTGCCAGCAGTTCCGGACCGACCAGGGGGACCCAGTACTTC.

V and J are TRBV10-2 and TRBJ1-5; D gene uncertain. The CDR3 loop spans 16 amino acids. Germline-derived CDR1 and CDR2 are WSHSY and SAAADI. Between the trimmed V and J ends, which lost 3 bases and 6 bases, there was a span of 18 bases. CDR3 in DNA: TGCGCCAGCAGTGATCGGAGAGGATTTTCTGGTCAGCCCCAGCATTTT. Translation: CASSDRRGFSGQPQHF.

The CDR3 DNA reads as TGTGCCAGCAGCCCTCACACACAGGGGTCCGGGGAGCTGTTTTTT. Its translation is CASSPHTQGSGELFF. The chain links TRBV7-9 to TRBJ2-2; 7 bases agree with TRBD1. V lost 5 bases, J lost 6 bases, and 9 bases stayed unmatched. This CDR3 has 15 residues. Germline V CDR1 and CDR2: SEHNR, FQNEAQ (reference sequence).

This sequence joins TRBV12-5 and TRBJ1-1; possible D gene TRBD1, 5 bases. Germline values: CDR1 LGHNT, CDR2 FRNRAP. Trimming left V 2 bases short and J 2 bases short, with 21 bases between. The CDR3 length is 18 residues. The CDR3 coding sequence is TGTGCTAGTGGTTTGTTTTCGCCGCCCCAACAGGTTAACACTGAAGCTTTCTTT. This codes for CASGLFSPPQQVNTEAFF.

The chain recombines TRBV28 with TRBJ1-1; TRBD1 matches 7 bases. The germline V gene encodes CDR1 MDHEN and CDR2 SYDVKM. V was clipped by 2 bases and J by 4 bases; unmatched bases: 4. CDR3 length equals 14 residues. The CDR3 nucleotides are TGTGCCAGCAGTTTAGCGACAGGGCTCACTGAAGCTTTCTTT. Its translation is CASSLATGLTEAFF.

This chain uses TRBV14 with TRBJ2-7, with 10 nucleotides matching TRBD1. The V gene's germline CDR1 is SGHDN and CDR2 FVKESK. The CDR3 runs to 16 residues. With 1 base clipped from V and 1 base from J, the junction kept 4 bases outside the gene matches. The CDR3 here is CASSQGGGQGSYEQYF. In DNA, the CDR3 is TGTGCCAGCAGCCAAGGTGGGGGACAGGGGTCCTACGAGCAGTACTTC.

CDR3 sequence: CAWSAGNNQPQHF. The CDR3 nucleotides are TGTGCCTGGAGTGCGGGGAACAATCAGCCCCAGCATTTT. The chain uses TRBV30 and TRBJ1-5; D remains unclear. Germline lookup yields CDR1 GTSNPN and CDR2 SVGIG (reference sequence). V was cut by 1 base and J by 3 bases, with 7 bases left in between. The CDR3 consists of 13 residues.

The chain couples TRBV29-1 to TRBJ2-5; TRBD1 might be the D (6 bases). The DNA end is more similar to TRBJ2-7, so the J call may be wrong. Looked up from germline, CDR1 is SQVTM and CDR2 is ANQGSEA. The CDR3 runs to 13 residues. The DNA for the CDR3 is TGCAGCGTTGAAGTTGCACAGGGTCACGAGCAGTACTTC. It encodes CSVEVAQGHEQYF.